This TCR beta chain was profiled in a study of cytomegalovirus exposure and HLA in healthy donors. Study results and caveats: In a later analysis, at a false discovery rate of 0.05, roughly 17,000 TCR beta sequences matched HLA alleles. The study labeled more than 150 TCR beta chains cytomegalovirus-associated. Later analysis revealed greater clonal expansion in HLA-associated TCR beta chains than in equally common others.

Worth noting for this clone: Antigen specificity is unknown.

The V gene's germline CDR1 is LNHDA and CDR2 SQIVND (reference sequence). CDR3 length equals 16 residues. Deletions cut 7 bases from V and 0 bases from J, with 15 bases between. The PCR made use of 60 Vbeta and 13 Jbeta primers. Generated by immunoSEQ multiplex PCR, the TCRdb table keeps only in-frame clones and is missing some. The sample lists approximately 100,000 clones; 60% to 85% were seen once. The sequence derives from a female donor in good health and CMV-seropositive. The sample comprised PBMCs. The V call is TRBV19, the J call TRBJ2-2; tentative D call: TRBD2 (5 bases). The CDR3 nucleotides are TGTGCCAGTAAGTTCTTCGGGGTCCCGAACACCGGGGAGCTGTTTTTT. It specifies CASKFFGVPNTGELFF.